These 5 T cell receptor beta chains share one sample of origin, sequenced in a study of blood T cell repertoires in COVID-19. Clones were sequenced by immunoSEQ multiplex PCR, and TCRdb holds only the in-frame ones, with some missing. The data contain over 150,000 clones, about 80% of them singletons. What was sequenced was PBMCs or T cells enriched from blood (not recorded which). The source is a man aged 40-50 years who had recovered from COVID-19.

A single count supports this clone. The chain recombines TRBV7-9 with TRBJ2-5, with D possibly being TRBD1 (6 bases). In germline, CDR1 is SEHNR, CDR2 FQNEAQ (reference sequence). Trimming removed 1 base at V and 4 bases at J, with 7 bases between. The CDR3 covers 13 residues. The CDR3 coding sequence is TGTGCCAGCAGCTTAGGGGGGCCAGAGACCCAGTACTTC. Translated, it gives CASSLGGPETQYF.

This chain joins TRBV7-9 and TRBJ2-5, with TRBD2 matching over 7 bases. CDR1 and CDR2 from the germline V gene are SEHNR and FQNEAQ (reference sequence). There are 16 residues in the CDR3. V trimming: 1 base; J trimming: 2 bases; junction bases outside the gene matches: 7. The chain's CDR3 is CASSLGVAGEQETQYF. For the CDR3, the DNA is TGTGCCAGCAGCTTAGGGGTTGCGGGGGAACAAGAGACCCAGTACTTC.

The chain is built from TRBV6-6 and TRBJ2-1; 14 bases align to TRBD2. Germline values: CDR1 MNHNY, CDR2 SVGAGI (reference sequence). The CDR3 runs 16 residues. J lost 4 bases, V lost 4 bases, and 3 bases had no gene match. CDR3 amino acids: CASSWTSGGPYNEQFF. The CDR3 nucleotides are TGTGCCAGCAGTTGGACTAGCGGGGGGCCATACAATGAGCAGTTCTTC.

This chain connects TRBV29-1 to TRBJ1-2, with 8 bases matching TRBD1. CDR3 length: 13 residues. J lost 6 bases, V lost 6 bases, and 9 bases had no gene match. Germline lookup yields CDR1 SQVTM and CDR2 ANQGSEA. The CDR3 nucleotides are TGCAGCGTGGCCAGGGGGCGACGGGATGGCTACACCTTC. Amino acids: CSVARGRRDGYTF.

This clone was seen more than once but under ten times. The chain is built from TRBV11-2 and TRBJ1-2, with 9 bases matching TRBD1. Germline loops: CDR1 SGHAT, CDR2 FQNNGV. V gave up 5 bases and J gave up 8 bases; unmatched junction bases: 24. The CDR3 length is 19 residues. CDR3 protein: CASSLISGTGSPHNWGYTF. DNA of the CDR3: TGTGCCAGCAGCCTTATATCAGGGACAGGGTCACCTCATAACTGGGGCTACACCTTC.